Reported below is one T cell receptor beta chain. Its antigen remains unidentified. This specimen comes from a study of T cells after posttransplantation cyclophosphamide. The naive gate required viable CD3+CD4+ or CD3+CD8+ cells with CCR7+CD45RA+CD45RO-CD95-CD27+CD28+ phenotype. Study-wide results and caveats: Donor CD8+ memory clones often dominated recipient blood repertoires at later times. After PTCy, TRB diversity resembled that of CNI/methotrexate controls. Tissue-infiltrating T cells from skin or gut overlapped little with blood T cells.

TCRdb's copy holds only in-frame clones and misses some; the assay was immunoSEQ multiplex PCR. Found here are 31,000 or so clones, around nine tenths of them singletons; the top ten hold 0.1%. Looked up from germline, CDR1 is SGHRS and CDR2 is YFSETQ. CDR3 size: 15 residues. The V end lost 4 bases, the J end lost 3 bases, and 13 bases lay between the germline ends. The sequenced material came from naive CD4+ T cells sorted from blood. The chain is built from TRBV5-1 and TRBJ1-4; tentatively, D is TRBD1 (5 bases). The TCR comes from a man under 40 in good health and a related stem cell transplant donor. The CDR3 DNA reads as TGCGCCAGCAGCGGGGGGTTCCTGGCTAATGAAAAACTGTTTTTT. It yields the protein CASSGGFLANEKLFF.